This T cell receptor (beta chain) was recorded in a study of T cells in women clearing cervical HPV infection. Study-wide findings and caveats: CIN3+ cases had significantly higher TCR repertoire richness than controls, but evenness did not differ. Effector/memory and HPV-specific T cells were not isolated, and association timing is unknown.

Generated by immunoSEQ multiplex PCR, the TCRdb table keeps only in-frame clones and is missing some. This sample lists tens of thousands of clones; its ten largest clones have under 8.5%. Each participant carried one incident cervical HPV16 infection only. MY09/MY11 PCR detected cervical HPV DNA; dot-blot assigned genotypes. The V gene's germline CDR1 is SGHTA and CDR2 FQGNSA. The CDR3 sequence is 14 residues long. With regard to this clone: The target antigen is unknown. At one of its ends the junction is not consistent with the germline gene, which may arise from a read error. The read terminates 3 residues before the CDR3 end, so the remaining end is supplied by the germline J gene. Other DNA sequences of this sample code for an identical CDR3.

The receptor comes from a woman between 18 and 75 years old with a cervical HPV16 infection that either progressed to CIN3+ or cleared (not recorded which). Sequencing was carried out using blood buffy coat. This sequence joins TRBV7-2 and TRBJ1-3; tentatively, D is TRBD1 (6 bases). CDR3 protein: CASSGGGGWNTIYF. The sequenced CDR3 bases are TGTGCCAGCAGCGGGGGCGGGGGTTGGAACACG.